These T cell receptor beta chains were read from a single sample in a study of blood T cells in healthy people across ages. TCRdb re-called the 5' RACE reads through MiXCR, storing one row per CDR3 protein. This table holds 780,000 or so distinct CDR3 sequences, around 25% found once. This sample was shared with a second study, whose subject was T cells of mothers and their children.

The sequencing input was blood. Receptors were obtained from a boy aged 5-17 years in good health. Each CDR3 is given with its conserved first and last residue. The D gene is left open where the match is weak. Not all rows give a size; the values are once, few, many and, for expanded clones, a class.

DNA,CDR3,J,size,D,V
TGTGCCAGCAGCTTAGCAGTTCGGCATGATGAAAAACTGTTTTTT,CASSLAVRHDEKLFF,TRBJ1-4,few,.,TRBV7-8
TGTGCCAGCAGGAGCGACTTGACCGGGGAGCTGTTTTTT,CASRSDLTGELFF,TRBJ2-2,few,.,TRBV9
TGTGCCAGCAGCCTCGAAGGGACTAGCAGATACGACGAGCAGTACTTC,CASSLEGTSRYDEQYF,TRBJ2-7,few,TRBD2,TRBV7-9
TGTGCCAGCAGTTCCGCGGGATTCTACGAGCAGTACTTC,CASSSAGFYEQYF,TRBJ2-7,few,.,TRBV28
TGTGCCAGTAGTCCGCGGACAGGGTTGGATGGCTACACCTTC,CASSPRTGLDGYTF,TRBJ1-2,few,TRBD1,TRBV19
TGTGCCAGCAGTGAATATGGTGGTAAAAGGGCGGATGGCTACACCTTC,CASSEYGGKRADGYTF,TRBJ1-2,.,.,TRBV25-1
TGTGCCAGCACCGTGACAGGGCCTCAGTTCTTC,CASTVTGPQFF,TRBJ2-1,.,TRBD1,TRBV12-3/TRBV12-4
TGTGCCAGCAGCGCAGGACAGGGGGCTTCAGAGACCCAGTACTTC,CASSAGQGASETQYF,TRBJ2-5,few,TRBD1,TRBV9
TGTGCCAGCAGTTTACGGTCAGGGGTTTACAATGAGCAGTTCTTC,CASSLRSGVYNEQFF,TRBJ2-1,.,.,TRBV28
TGCGCCAGCACGACTAGCGGGGGGGAGACCCAGTACTTC,CASTTSGGETQYF,TRBJ2-5,.,TRBD2,TRBV5-1
TGTGCCATCAGTGAGTCGGAAAGCAGCGGACAGGGAGGGCACGAGCAGTACTTC,CAISESESSGQGGHEQYF,TRBJ2-7,few,.,TRBV10-3
TGTGCCAGCACCGGGGTTCCCGGGAGGATGTTTTTT,CASTGVPGRMFF,TRBJ1-4,.,.,TRBV6-7
TGTGCCAGCAGCTTAGGGCGGGGGAACTCCTACGAGCAGTACTTC,CASSLGRGNSYEQYF,TRBJ2-7,.,TRBD2,TRBV7-9
TGCAGCGTTGAAACTCCAGGGGGGGAAAAACTGTTTTTT,CSVETPGGEKLFF,TRBJ1-4,.,TRBD1,TRBV29-1
TGTGCCAGCAGTTTCGGGCTAGCTGTCTTTCCGCAGTATTTT,CASSFGLAVFPQYF,TRBJ2-3,.,.,TRBV12-3/TRBV12-4
TGTGCCAGCACCATTTGGCCCATAACTGGGGTCGGGGCCAACGCCCTGACTTTC,CASTIWPITGVGANALTF,TRBJ2-6,.,.,TRBV6-6
TGTGCCAGCAGTGATGTCTCGGGTCAGCCCCAGCATTTT,CASSDVSGQPQHF,TRBJ1-5,few,.,TRBV6-1
TGTGCCAGCTCACCCAGCGGTGGTGAAAAACTGTTTTTT,CASSPSGGEKLFF,TRBJ1-4,few,.,TRBV18
TGTGCCAGCGAGACAGGGAACACTGAAGCTTTCTTT,CASETGNTEAFF,TRBJ1-1,.,.,TRBV2
TGTGCCAGCAGGCCGGGACAAGCTAATGAAAAACTGTTTTTT,CASRPGQANEKLFF,TRBJ1-4,.,.,TRBV12-3/TRBV12-4
TGTGCCAGCTCACCGGGACTAGCGGTAAACACAGATACGCAGTATTTT,CASSPGLAVNTDTQYF,TRBJ2-3,.,TRBD2,TRBV18
TGTGCCAGCTCCGATGGACAGTCCTACGAGCAGTACTTC,CASSDGQSYEQYF,TRBJ2-7,.,.,TRBV18
TGCAGTGGGTTGAAGACAGGCTCTGGGGCCAACGTCCTGACTTTC,CSGLKTGSGANVLTF,TRBJ2-6,.,.,TRBV20-1
TGCAGTGCTAGTCAGGGACTAGCGACCAAAAACATTCAGTACTTC,CSASQGLATKNIQYF,TRBJ2-4,.,TRBD2,TRBV20-1
TGTGCCAGCAGCAACCAGCCATCAGGGGGCCGAGGCATTCAGTACTTC,CASSNQPSGGRGIQYF,TRBJ2-4,few,TRBD1,TRBV28
TGCAGTGCTGATAGACTAGCGGGAAGTTATAATGAGCAGTTCTTC,CSADRLAGSYNEQFF,TRBJ2-1,many,TRBD2,TRBV20-1
TGTGCCAGCAGGCCGACTAGCGGGACAGGGGGCACAGATACGCAGTATTTT,CASRPTSGTGGTDTQYF,TRBJ2-3,.,.,TRBV11-2
TGTGCCAGCAGCTTGGCTAGCGGGAGACTGAATACGCAGTATTTT,CASSLASGRLNTQYF,TRBJ2-3,few,TRBD2,TRBV11-3
TGTGCCAGCAGCTGGGAACAGAGAGGGCTCGGAGAGACCCAGTACTTC,CASSWEQRGLGETQYF,TRBJ2-5,few,.,TRBV7-6
TGTGCCAGCAGCACAGATCTAGCGGGAGGGGAGACCCAGTACTTC,CASSTDLAGGETQYF,TRBJ2-5,.,TRBD2,TRBV7-9
TGTGCCAGCAGCCCTGGGAGGCTAGCGGACCTCTCCTACAATGAGCAGTTCTTC,CASSPGRLADLSYNEQFF,TRBJ2-1,few,TRBD2,TRBV14
TGCAGTGCTAGTGGGGTGGCAGGGGGCTTTGGCTACACCTTC,CSASGVAGGFGYTF,TRBJ1-2,.,TRBD1,TRBV20-1
TGTGCCAGCAGTTACGGCACCCGAGAGACCCAGTACTTC,CASSYGTRETQYF,TRBJ2-5,.,.,TRBV6-5
TGTGCCACCAGTGAACCCGGGAGGACAGATGGCTACACCTTC,CATSEPGRTDGYTF,TRBJ1-2,.,.,TRBV24-1
TGTGCCAGCAGTTACGGACTACCTACCTTCTACGAGCAGTACTTC,CASSYGLPTFYEQYF,TRBJ2-7,few,.,TRBV6-5
TGTGCCAGCAGTTTCAGGACTATGAACACTGAAGCTTTCTTT,CASSFRTMNTEAFF,TRBJ1-1,few,.,TRBV12-3/TRBV12-4
TGTGCCAGCACCCAAAGCGGGATAATATACAATGAGCAGTTCTTC,CASTQSGIIYNEQFF,TRBJ2-1,few,TRBD2,TRBV28
TGTGCCAGCAGCTTGGTCCGACAGGGGGGGAACACCGGGGAGCTGTTTTTT,CASSLVRQGGNTGELFF,TRBJ2-2,.,TRBD1,TRBV5-6
TGCAGCGCGGTGGGGTCTGGAACTAATGAAAAACTGTTTTTT,CSAVGSGTNEKLFF,TRBJ1-4,few,.,TRBV29-1
TGCAGCGCCTCGGACAGGGGGGAATATGGCTACACCTTC,CSASDRGEYGYTF,TRBJ1-2,few,TRBD1,TRBV29-1
TGCAGCGTGCTTGACAGCGCCTACGAGCAGTACTTC,CSVLDSAYEQYF,TRBJ2-7,.,.,TRBV29-1
TGCAGTGCTCCCGGACTTCCTTCGGGCGAGCAGTACTTC,CSAPGLPSGEQYF,TRBJ2-7,.,.,TRBV20-1
TGCGCCAGCAGCTCTCTTCGGGAGAGTGCTATTTACTCCTACAATGAGCAGTTCTTC,CASSSLRESAIYSYNEQFF,TRBJ2-1,few,.,TRBV5-1
TGTGCCAGCAGCCAAACCAGCGGGGGTTATGAGCAGTTCTTC,CASSQTSGGYEQFF,TRBJ2-1,.,TRBD2,TRBV4-2
TGTGCCAGCAGTCCCAACTCCGGAGGGAACACTGAAGCTTTCTTT,CASSPNSGGNTEAFF,TRBJ1-1,few,.,TRBV12-3/TRBV12-4
TGTGCCAGCAGCCAGAGGGGGGGCGAGCAGTACTTC,CASSQRGGEQYF,TRBJ2-7,.,.,TRBV7-3
TGTGCCAGCAGTTACGATTGGCGCAAATCCTACGAGCAGTACTTC,CASSYDWRKSYEQYF,TRBJ2-7,.,.,TRBV6-5